This passage covers 28 T cell receptor beta chains from one sample sequenced in a study of blood T cell repertoires in COVID-19. Produced via immunoSEQ multiplex PCR; TCRdb's table is partial and in-frame only. The repertoire consists of under 300,000 clones, with less than 90% occurring once and the leading ten covering around 3%. The sample was PBMCs or T cells enriched from blood (not recorded which). All receptors come from a woman in her forties or fifties who had recovered from COVID-19.

V and J are TRBV7-9 and TRBJ1-4, with 11 nucleotides matching TRBD1. V lost 5 bases, J lost 3 bases, and 8 bases stayed unmatched. The CDR3 runs 17 residues. CDR1 and CDR2 (germline): SEHNR, FQNEAQ (reference sequence). CDR3 amino acids: CASSPGQGAPSNEKLFF. CDR3 coding DNA: TGTGCCAGCAGCCCCGGACAGGGGGCGCCGTCTAATGAAAAACTGTTTTTT.

The chain is built from TRBV7-2 and TRBJ1-3, with 10 positions matching TRBD1. With 6 bases clipped from V and 4 bases from J, the junction kept 6 bases outside the gene matches. The CDR3 loop spans 15 amino acids. Germline CDR1 and CDR2: SGHTA and FQGNSA. The CDR3 bases are TGTGCCAGCAGTGACAGGGGGCCTACCGGAAACACCATATATTTT. It codes for CASSDRGPTGNTIYF.

This rearrangement joins TRBV7-2 to TRBJ1-2, with D possibly being TRBD1 (5 bases). CDR1 is SGHTA and CDR2 is FQGNSA in the germline V gene. The CDR3 runs 15 residues. Trimming stripped 5 bases from V and 4 bases from J, with 17 bases between. As DNA, the CDR3 is TGTGCCAGCAGCCCCGGGGGAGGGAGGCCCTATGGCTACACCTTC. This codes for CASSPGGGRPYGYTF.

The rearrangement joins TRBV6-5 to TRBJ1-1, with D possibly matching TRBD1 (5 bases). Germline V lookup: CDR1 MNHEY, CDR2 SVGAGI. With 0 bases removed from V and 6 bases from J, the gap between germline ends came to 14 bases. CDR3 length equals 15 residues. The CDR3 protein is CASSYSRGQGAEAFF. CDR3 nucleotides: TGTGCCAGCAGTTACTCGAGAGGCCAGGGCGCTGAAGCTTTCTTT.

J is TRBJ1-1 and V is TRBV10-3; D gene unclear. Trimming left V 4 bases short and J 0 bases short, with 12 bases between. There are 15 residues in the CDR3. Germline loops: CDR1 ENHRY, CDR2 SYGVKD. CDR3 in amino acids: CAISGKANLNTEAFF. The CDR3 DNA sequence: TGTGCCATCAGTGGTAAAGCCAACCTGAACACTGAAGCTTTCTTT.

This clone was detected a few times. CDR3 DNA: TGTGCCAGCAGCTCCTCGATAGCGGGAGGGCCTTACAATGAGCAGTTCTTC. Its translation: CASSSSIAGGPYNEQFF. The chain carries TRBV7-2 and TRBJ2-1; 11 bases map to TRBD2. CDR3 size: 17 residues. J lost 4 bases, V lost 4 bases, and 9 bases had no gene match. CDR1 is SGHTA, CDR2 FQGNSA, per germline.

This clone was counted a single time. The rearrangement links TRBV5-1 to TRBJ1-5; weak D call: TRBD1 (5 bases). Germline V CDR1 and CDR2: SGHRS, YFSETQ. The CDR3 covers 14 residues. Trimming pared 0 bases from V and 5 bases from J, leaving 9 bases between. The CDR3: CASSLGGEDQPQHF. DNA for the CDR3: TGCGCCAGCAGCTTGGGGGGCGAGGATCAGCCCCAGCATTTT.

This clone was found a few times. This chain uses TRBV7-2 with TRBJ2-1; 7 nucleotides match TRBD1. With V trimmed by 5 bases and J by 4 bases, 5 bases remained unmatched. The length of the CDR3 is 14 residues. Germline V gives CDR1 SGHTA, CDR2 FQGNSA. The CDR3 DNA sequence: TGTGCCAGCAGCCCGGGACAGATTTACAATGAGCAGTTCTTC. It encodes CASSPGQIYNEQFF.

The chain couples TRBV30 to TRBJ2-7, with a tentative D call TRBD2 (6 bases). This CDR3 spans 15 amino acids. Trimming took off 0 bases at V and 0 bases at J, with 12 bases between the two ends. Germline V gene lookup returns CDR1 GTSNPN and CDR2 SVGIG (reference sequence). The CDR3 DNA follows: TGTGCCTGGAGTGTCTCAGCGGGTAGCTCCTACGAGCAGTACTTC. Translating gives CAWSVSAGSSYEQYF.

The chain has TRBV4-3 and TRBJ1-2; the match to TRBD1 covers 7 bases. The CDR3 length is 15 residues. V gave up 0 bases and J gave up 7 bases; unmatched junction bases: 8. Germline loops: CDR1 LGHNA, CDR2 YSLEER. CDR3 amino acids: CASSQEGTGVTGYTF. CDR3 sequence (DNA): TGCGCCAGCAGCCAAGAAGGCACAGGGGTGACTGGCTACACCTTC.

This chain links TRBV6-5 with TRBJ1-4, with D uncertain. Germline lookup yields CDR1 MNHEY and CDR2 SVGAGI. The CDR3 is made up of 15 amino acids. V was shortened by 5 bases and J by 0 bases, with 10 bases between the two germline ends. CDR3 nucleotide sequence: TGTGCCAGCAGTCAGCTGGAGTCAACTAATGAAAAACTGTTTTTT. This translates into CASSQLESTNEKLFF.

The gene calls are TRBV7-9 and TRBJ2-7, with 9 positions matching TRBD2. CDR3 length equals 16 residues. After removal of 5 bases from V and 2 bases from J, the junction contained 10 bases not matched to a gene. The germline V gene encodes CDR1 SEHNR and CDR2 FQNEAQ (reference sequence). The CDR3 DNA reads TGTGCCAGCAGCCCGACCCAGACTAGCGGCCCCTACGAGCAGTACTTC. Protein product: CASSPTQTSGPYEQYF.

The chain has TRBV2 and TRBJ1-1; D is ambiguous. CDR3 length: 13 amino acids. The germline V gene has CDR1 SNHLY and CDR2 FYNNEI. V was pared by 8 bases and J by 1 base, with 11 bases between. The CDR3 DNA is TGTGCCAGCCTGACATGGCAGAACACTGAAGCTTTCTTT. Protein product: CASLTWQNTEAFF.

This chain connects TRBV12-3 or TRBV12-4 to TRBJ1-2; a possible D gene is TRBD1 (6 bases). Between the trimmed V and J ends, which lost 3 bases and 4 bases, there was a span of 9 bases. CDR3 length: 13 residues. CDR3 residues: CASSFKQGYGYTF. DNA for the CDR3: TGTGCCAGCAGTTTTAAACAGGGCTATGGCTACACCTTC.

The chain combines TRBV7-8 with TRBJ1-5; D might be TRBD1 (6 bases). The germline V gene encodes CDR1 SGHVS and CDR2 FQNEAQ. The V end was cut by 5 bases, the J end by 4 bases, with 9 bases between. The CDR3 extends over 13 amino acids. CDR3: CASSHRVNQPQHF. For the CDR3, the DNA is TGTGCCAGCAGCCACAGGGTGAATCAGCCCCAGCATTTT.

The chain uses TRBV25-1 and TRBJ2-5, with 10 bases fitting TRBD2. This CDR3 comprises 14 residues. CDR1 and CDR2 from the germline V gene are MGHDK and SYGVNS. The V and J ends lost 5 bases and 2 bases, in that order; junction bases with no gene match: 2. The CDR3 coding sequence is TGTGCCAGCAGTCGGACTAGCGGACAAGAGACCCAGTACTTC. Protein: CASSRTSGQETQYF.

V usage is TRBV10-3 and J usage is TRBJ2-3; 10 bases agree with TRBD1. The V gene's germline CDR1 is ENHRY and CDR2 SYGVKD. After removal of 2 bases from V and 2 bases from J, the junction contained 10 bases not matched to a gene. This CDR3 comprises 18 residues. DNA for the CDR3: TGTGCCATCAGTGAGCCTAAACCGGGACAGGGGCCCACAGATACGCAGTATTTT. It encodes CAISEPKPGQGPTDTQYF.

This chain uses TRBV7-9 with TRBJ2-2; tentatively, D is TRBD2 (5 bases). The V and J ends lost 0 bases and 5 bases respectively, with 10 bases between them. The germline gives CDR1 SEHNR, CDR2 FQNEAQ (reference sequence). The length of the CDR3 is 15 residues. For the CDR3, the DNA is TGTGCCAGCAGCTTAGCGTTGAGGGTAACCGGGGAGCTGTTTTTT. Translated, it gives CASSLALRVTGELFF. Full variable domain (missing parts from reference TRBV7-9 and TRBJ2-2): DTGVSQNPRHKITKRGQNVTFRCDPISEHNRLYWYRQTLGQGPEFLTYFQNEAQLEKSRLLSDRFSAERPKGSFSTLEIQRTEQGDSAMYLCASSLALRVTGELFFGEGSRLTVL.

The chain couples TRBV15 to TRBJ1-1; D gene unclear. V lost 3 bases, J lost 1 base, and 12 bases lay in between. Per the germline V gene, CDR1 is LNHNV and CDR2 is YYDKDF (reference sequence). This CDR3 region has 15 residues. The CDR3 region is CATSSRHGKNTEAFF. CDR3 coding DNA: TGTGCCACCAGCAGCCGACACGGCAAGAACACTGAAGCTTTCTTT.

Concerning this clone itself: The sample contains more than one DNA sequence encoding this CDR3. V usage is TRBV28 and J usage is TRBJ1-5; 7 positions agree with TRBD1. This CDR3 has 15 amino acids. The germline gives CDR1 MDHEN, CDR2 SYDVKM. With 5 bases clipped from V and 7 bases from J, the junction kept 11 bases outside the gene matches. In DNA form, the CDR3 reads TGTGCCAGCAGTCCCAGTCGACAGGGCCGGCAGCCCCAGCATTTT. It is translated as CASSPSRQGRQPQHF.

The chain joins TRBV5-1 to TRBJ1-4; 7 bases map to TRBD1. The CDR3 loop spans 16 amino acids. Germline V gene sequence: CDR1 SGHRS, CDR2 YFSETQ. Unmatched junction bases numbered 9, after V lost 4 bases and J lost 3 bases. The CDR3 region is CASSGRDSSSNEKLFF. The CDR3 DNA is TGCGCCAGCAGCGGCCGGGACAGCTCTTCTAATGAAAAACTGTTTTTT. Full variable domain (outside the CDR3, taken from reference TRBV5-1 and TRBJ1-4): KAGVTQTPRYLIKTRGQQVTLSCSPISGHRSVSWYQQTPGQGLQFLFEYFSETQRNKGNFPGRFSGRQFSNSRSEMNVSTLELGDSALYLCASSGRDSSSNEKLFFGSGTQLSVL.

The chain joins TRBV6-5 to TRBJ1-1; 12 bases agree with TRBD1. V was pared by 7 bases and J by 2 bases, with 2 bases of the junction left unmatched. Germline V gene lookup returns CDR1 MNHEY and CDR2 SVGAGI. CDR3 length equals 14 residues. The CDR3 DNA reads as TGTGCCAGCACCGGGACAGGGGGCAACACTGAAGCTTTCTTT. Its protein product is CASTGTGGNTEAFF.

This clone turned up a few times. The chain couples TRBV29-1 to TRBJ2-1; 14 bases fit TRBD2. V shed 5 bases and J 9 bases; nucleotides not matched to a gene: 15. The CDR3 sequence is 17 residues long. From germline, CDR1 is SQVTM and CDR2 ANQGSEA. Here the CDR3 DNA reads TGCAGCGTTCCCGGGACTAGCGGGAGCCGGGCCGGCGGTGAGCAGTTCTTC. Its protein product is CSVPGTSGSRAGGEQFF.

The chain links TRBV5-1 to TRBJ1-6; weak D call: TRBD1 (5 bases). Trimming removed 1 base at V and 1 base at J, with 18 bases between. This CDR3 comprises 19 residues. Germline CDR1 reads SGHRS; CDR2 reads YFSETQ. The CDR3: CASSLTGTFSRSYNSPLHF. The DNA for the CDR3 is TGCGCCAGCAGCTTGACTGGGACTTTTTCACGGTCCTATAATTCACCCCTCCACTTT.

This clone came up a few times. The chain joins TRBV6-5 to TRBJ1-2; 9 bases agree with TRBD1. Trimming cost V 6 bases and J 5 bases; bases outside gene matches: 4. The germline V gene encodes CDR1 MNHEY and CDR2 SVGAGI. The CDR3 has 13 residues. In DNA form, the CDR3 reads TGTGCCAGCAGGCCCGACAGGGGGTATGGCTACACCTTC. The encoded protein is CASRPDRGYGYTF.

Concerning this clone: Without the conserved terminal phenylalanine or tryptophan, this CDR3 likely stems from a read error. Because the CDR3's place on the DNA is in doubt, the DNA is left out and the CDR3 is given as listed by TCRdb. CDR3 in amino acids: CASSLASGQPV. J is TRBJ1-2 and V is TRBV4-2; TRBD1 is taken as the D call from the table, unchecked against the DNA. 11 amino acids form the CDR3, both terminal residues included. The germline CDR1 and CDR2 sequences are LGHNA and YNFKEQ.

J is TRBJ2-5 and V is TRBV10-3, with 7 bases matching TRBD2. V dropped 2 bases and J dropped 2; count of bases not matched to a gene: 11. This CDR3 is 17 amino acids long. The germline V gene has CDR1 ENHRY and CDR2 SYGVKD. The chain's CDR3 is CAISEPTIAGKQETQYF. Written as DNA, the CDR3 is TGTGCCATCAGTGAGCCCACCATAGCGGGTAAACAAGAGACCCAGTACTTC.

The chain has TRBV5-4 and TRBJ2-1; 9 bases match TRBD1. This CDR3 has 15 amino acids. The J segment lost 3 bases and the V segment lost 3 bases, leaving 4 bases of the junction unmatched. Germline loops: CDR1 SGHNT, CDR2 YYREEE (reference sequence). The CDR3 loop reads CASSSDRGFYNEQFF. CDR3 coding DNA: TGTGCCAGCAGCTCGGACAGGGGATTCTACAATGAGCAGTTCTTC.